This is a list of T cell receptor beta chains from one sample in a study of CD8+CD57+ T cells in acquired aplastic anemia. MiXCR, run by TCRdb on the reads, gives a single entry per CDR3 protein. The sample lists some 150,000 distinct CDR3 sequences; 47% were seen once. The sequenced material came from sorted CD4+, CD8+, or CD8+CD57+ T cells (not recorded which) from PBMCs. These TCRs come from a human donor with aplastic anemia. Both conserved end residues are part of each CDR3. The order of the fields is V gene, CDR3 length, J gene, clone size, D gene, CDR3 DNA, CDR3 protein. A D gene is named only where the DNA matches it firmly. Clone sizes are given selectively: once, few, many, or a class where the clone is expanded.

V: TRBV15; length: 16; J: TRBJ2-1; size: .; D: TRBD2; DNA: TGTGCCACCAGCAGAGGTGGGACTAGCGGGAGGAGGGGGCAGTTCTTC; CDR3: CATSRGGTSGRRGQFF
V: TRBV5-1; length: 14; J: TRBJ2-5; size: .; D: .; DNA: TGCGCCAGCAGGGAACTGGGACTTAAGACGATCCAGTACTTC; CDR3: CASRELGLKTIQYF
V: TRBV20-1; length: 14; J: TRBJ1-5; size: many; D: .; DNA: TGCAGTGCGGAAATGGTGGGGGAAGGTCAGCCCCAGCATTTT; CDR3: CSAEMVGEGQPQHF
V: TRBV12-3/TRBV12-4; length: 12; J: TRBJ2-7; size: many; D: .; DNA: TGTGCCAGCAGTTTCGACCAGAGCCGGCAGTACTTC; CDR3: CASSFDQSRQYF
V: TRBV4-2; length: 15; J: TRBJ1-1; size: many; D: .; DNA: TGTGCCAGCAGCCAGGCAGGGCAGGGGAACACTGAAGCTTTCTTT; CDR3: CASSQAGQGNTEAFF
V: TRBV25-1; length: 14; J: TRBJ2-1; size: .; D: .; DNA: TGTGCCACCACTGGGGCTAGCTCCTACAATGAGCAGTTCTTC; CDR3: CATTGASSYNEQFF
V: TRBV5-6; length: 15; J: TRBJ2-7; size: .; D: .; DNA: TGTGCCAGCGGCTCGCCGGGGGTTTCGCCATACGAGCAGTACTTC; CDR3: CASGSPGVSPYEQYF
V: TRBV7-9; length: 13; J: TRBJ1-1; size: once; D: .; DNA: TGTGCCAGCAGCTTAGGGGTTATAACAGAAGCTTTCTTT; CDR3: CASSLGVITEAFF
V: TRBV29-1; length: 14; J: TRBJ2-7; size: .; D: TRBD1; DNA: TGCAGCGTCGAGACCGGGACAGGGGTTCTCGAGCAGTACTTC; CDR3: CSVETGTGVLEQYF
V: TRBV5-6; length: 16; J: TRBJ1-1; size: many; D: TRBD1; DNA: TGTGCCAGCAGCCCTCCGACAGGGCCCATGAACACTGAAGCTTTCTTT; CDR3: CASSPPTGPMNTEAFF